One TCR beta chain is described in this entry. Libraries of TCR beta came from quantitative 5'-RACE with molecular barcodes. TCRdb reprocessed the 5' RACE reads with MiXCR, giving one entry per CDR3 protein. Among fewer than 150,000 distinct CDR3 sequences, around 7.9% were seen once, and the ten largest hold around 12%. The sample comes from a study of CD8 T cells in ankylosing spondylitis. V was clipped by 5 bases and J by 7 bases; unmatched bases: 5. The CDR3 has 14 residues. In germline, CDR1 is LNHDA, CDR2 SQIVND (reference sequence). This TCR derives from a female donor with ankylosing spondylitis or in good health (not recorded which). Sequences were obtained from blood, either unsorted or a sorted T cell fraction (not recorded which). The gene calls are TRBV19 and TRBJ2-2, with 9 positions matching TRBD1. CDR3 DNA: TGTGCCAGTAGTGGGACAGGGCTGGGCGGGGAGCTGTTTTTT. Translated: CASSGTGLGGELFF.